Reported below is one T cell receptor beta chain. Its antigen is unknown. The data are from a study of early stage breast cancer tumors. This CDR3 is 15 amino acids long. Germline CDR1 and CDR2: SGHRS and YFSETQ. Deletions cut 5 bases from V and 0 bases from J, with 11 bases between. This table comes from immunoSEQ multiplex PCR, and its TCRdb copy is limited to in-frame clones, with some not included. The sample records fewer than 90,000 clones, more than 65% being singletons. Study-wide findings and caveats: In about 85% of the 16 patients, blood comparison separated tumor from normal breast. Tumors had approximately 2.5-fold higher T cell density than normal breast.

The sample consisted of blood. The J gene is TRBJ2-2, the V gene TRBV5-1; D is perhaps TRBD1 or TRBD2 (6 bases each). The sequence was collected from a person in their sixties with breast cancer. The CDR3 coding sequence is TGCGCCAGCAGAAACGGGGGCGCGAACACCGGGGAGCTGTTTTTT. Its translation: CASRNGGANTGELFF.